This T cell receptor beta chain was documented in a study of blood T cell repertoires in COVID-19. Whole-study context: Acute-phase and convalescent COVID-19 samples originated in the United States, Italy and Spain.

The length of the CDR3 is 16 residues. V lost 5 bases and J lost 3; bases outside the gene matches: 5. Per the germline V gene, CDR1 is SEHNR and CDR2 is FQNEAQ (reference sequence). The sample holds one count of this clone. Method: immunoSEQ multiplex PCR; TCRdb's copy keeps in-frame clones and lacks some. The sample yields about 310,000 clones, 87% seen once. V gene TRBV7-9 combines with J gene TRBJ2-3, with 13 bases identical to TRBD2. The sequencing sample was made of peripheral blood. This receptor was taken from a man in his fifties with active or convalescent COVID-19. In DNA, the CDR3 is TGTGCCAGCAGCATGTGGACTAGCGGGGGAACAGATACGCAGTATTTT. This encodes CASSMWTSGGTDTQYF.